A single sample gave rise to the 5 T cell receptor beta chains below, sequenced in a study of T cell changes during pregnancy in multiple sclerosis. The protocol was immunoSEQ multiplex PCR, while the TCRdb copy is restricted to in-frame clones and leaves out a portion. The table shows roughly 110,000 clones, with about nine tenths occurring only once. The input for sequencing was peripheral blood, taken in the third trimester of pregnancy. These receptors all come from a female donor in good health, enrolled as a control in a pregnancy study.

V is TRBV19 and J is TRBJ2-4, with TRBD1 identical over 9 bases. CDR1 and CDR2 from the germline V gene are LNHDA and SQIVND (reference sequence). This CDR3 contains 13 residues. The junction had 6 bases not matched to a gene; V was cut back by 7 bases and J by 8 bases. The CDR3 bases are TGTGCCAGTATCGGGACAGGGTGGGACATTCAGTACTTC. It codes for CASIGTGWDIQYF.

In this sample, this clone turned up once. This chain joins TRBV30 and TRBJ1-4; D unresolved. Between the trimmed V and J ends, which lost 3 bases and 6 bases, there was a span of 11 bases. CDR1 is GTSNPN, CDR2 SVGIG, per germline (reference sequence). The CDR3 length is 13 residues. The CDR3 here is CAWREQNYEKLFF. The CDR3 coding sequence is TGTGCCTGGAGGGAACAGAACTATGAAAAACTGTTTTTT. Variable domain in full (rest from reference TRBV30 and TRBJ1-4): SQTIHQWPATLVQPVGSPLSLECTVEGTSNPNLYWYRQAAGRGLQLLFYSVGIGQISSEVPQNLSASRPQDRQFILSSKKLLLSDSGFYLCAWREQNYEKLFFGSGTQLSVL.

The gene calls are TRBV19 and TRBJ1-5; perhaps TRBD1 as D (6 bases). Germline CDR1 LNHDA, CDR2 SQIVND (reference sequence). CDR3 length: 16 amino acids. Trimming left V 3 bases short and J 0 bases short, with 12 bases between. The DNA of the CDR3 is TGTGCCAGTAGTATCAGGACAGATAATAGCAATCAGCCCCAGCATTTT. Residues: CASSIRTDNSNQPQHF.

This clone was seen a single time. The chain links TRBV2 to TRBJ1-1; 9 nucleotides match TRBD1. CDR1 is SNHLY and CDR2 is FYNNEI in the germline V gene. This CDR3 has 15 residues. V was pared by 4 bases and J by 11 bases, with 14 bases of the junction left unmatched. The CDR3 sequence is CASSVQGSDRGDAFF. CDR3 sequence (DNA): TGTGCCAGCAGTGTACAAGGGTCGGACAGGGGCGACGCTTTCTTT.

The CDR3 bases are TGTGCCAGCAGCTTGGGCCTAGCGGGGGCCGCCGGGGAGCTGTTTTTT. Translating gives CASSLGLAGAAGELFF. The chain recombines TRBV13 with TRBJ2-2; 10 bases fit TRBD2. The CDR3 runs to 16 residues. V shed 3 bases, J shed 6 bases, and the junction held 7 bases outside the gene matches. Germline V gene data show CDR1 as PRHDT and CDR2 as FYEKMQ (reference sequence).